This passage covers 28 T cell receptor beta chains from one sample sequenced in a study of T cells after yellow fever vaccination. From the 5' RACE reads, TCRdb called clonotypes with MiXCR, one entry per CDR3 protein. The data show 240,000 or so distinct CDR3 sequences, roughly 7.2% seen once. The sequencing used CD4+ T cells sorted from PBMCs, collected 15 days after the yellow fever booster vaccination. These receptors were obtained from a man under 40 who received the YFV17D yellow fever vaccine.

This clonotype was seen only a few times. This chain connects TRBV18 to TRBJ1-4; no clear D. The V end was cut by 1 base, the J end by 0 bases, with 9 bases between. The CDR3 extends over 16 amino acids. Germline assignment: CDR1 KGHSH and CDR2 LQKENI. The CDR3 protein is CASSPQRISTNEKLFF. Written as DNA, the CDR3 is TGTGCCAGCTCACCACAGAGGATCTCAACTAATGAAAAACTGTTTTTT.

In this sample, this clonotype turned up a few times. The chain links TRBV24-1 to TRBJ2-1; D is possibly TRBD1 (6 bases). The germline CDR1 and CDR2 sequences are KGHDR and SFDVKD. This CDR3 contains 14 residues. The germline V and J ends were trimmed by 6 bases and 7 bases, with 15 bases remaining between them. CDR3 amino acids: CATSREGVGNEQFF. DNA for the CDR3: TGTGCCACCAGTCGAGAGGGGGTTGGAAATGAGCAGTTCTTC.

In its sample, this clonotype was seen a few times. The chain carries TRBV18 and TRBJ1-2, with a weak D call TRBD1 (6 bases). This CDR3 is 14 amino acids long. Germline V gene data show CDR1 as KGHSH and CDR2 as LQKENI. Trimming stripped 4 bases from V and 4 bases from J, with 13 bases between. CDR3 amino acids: CASSLDRSGYGYTF. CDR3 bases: TGTGCCAGCTCACTGGACAGATCGGGCTATGGCTACACCTTC.

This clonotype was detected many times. As DNA, the CDR3 is TGTGCCAGCCAGCCGGGCTCTTACGACTGGCAGCAGTTCTTC. It yields the protein CASQPGSYDWQQFF. V is TRBV6-5 and J is TRBJ2-1, with D unclear. The V gene lost 8 bases and the J gene lost 11 bases, with 22 bases spanning the gap. The germline V gene encodes CDR1 MNHEY and CDR2 SVGAGI. The CDR3 is 14 residues long.

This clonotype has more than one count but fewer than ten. CDR3 residues: CASSADRDGEQFF. The CDR3 DNA sequence: TGTGCCAGCAGCGCCGACAGGGATGGTGAGCAGTTCTTC. The gene calls are TRBV12-3 or TRBV12-4 and TRBJ2-1; 7 bases are a match to TRBD1. Trimming at V came to 6 bases and at J to 9 bases, leaving 8 bases not matched to a gene. The CDR3 covers 13 residues.

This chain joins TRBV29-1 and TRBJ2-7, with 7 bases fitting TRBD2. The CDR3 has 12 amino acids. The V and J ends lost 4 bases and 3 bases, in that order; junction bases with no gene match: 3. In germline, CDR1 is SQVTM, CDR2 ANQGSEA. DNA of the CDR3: TGCAGCGTTGGGGGCGGGGGCTACGAGCAGTACTTC. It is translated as CSVGGGGYEQYF.

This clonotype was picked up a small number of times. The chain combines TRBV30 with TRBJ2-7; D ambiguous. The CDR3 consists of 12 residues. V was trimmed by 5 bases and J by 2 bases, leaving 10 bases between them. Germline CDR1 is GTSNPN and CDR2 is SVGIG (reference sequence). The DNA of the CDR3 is TGTGCCTGGGGAGCCGGTACCTACGAGCAGTACTTC. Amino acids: CAWGAGTYEQYF. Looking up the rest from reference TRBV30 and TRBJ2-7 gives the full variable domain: SQTIHQWPATLVQPVGSPLSLECTVEGTSNPNLYWYRQAAGRGLQLLFYSVGIGQISSEVPQNLSASRPQDRQFILSSKKLLLSDSGFYLCAWGAGTYEQYFGPGTRLTVT.

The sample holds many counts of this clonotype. For the CDR3, the DNA is TGCAGCGTTGAAAGGGAAGACTCCTACAATGAGCAGTTCTTC. Translating it yields CSVEREDSYNEQFF. The rearrangement uses TRBV29-1 and TRBJ2-1, with D unclear. The CDR3 is 14 amino acids. V lost 2 bases and J lost 0, with 8 bases in between. Per germline, CDR1 SQVTM and CDR2 ANQGSEA.

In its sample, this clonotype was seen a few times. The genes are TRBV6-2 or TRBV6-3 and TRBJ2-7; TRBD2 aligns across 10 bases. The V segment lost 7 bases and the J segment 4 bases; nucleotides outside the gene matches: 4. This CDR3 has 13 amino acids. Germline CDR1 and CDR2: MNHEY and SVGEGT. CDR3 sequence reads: CASIASGSYEQYF. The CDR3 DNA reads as TGTGCCAGCATTGCTAGCGGGAGTTACGAGCAGTACTTC.

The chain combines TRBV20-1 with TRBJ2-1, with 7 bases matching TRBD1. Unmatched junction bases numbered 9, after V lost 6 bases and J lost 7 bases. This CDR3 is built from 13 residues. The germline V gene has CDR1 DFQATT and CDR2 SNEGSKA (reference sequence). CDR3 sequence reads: CSASLTTGNEQFF. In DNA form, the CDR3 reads TGCAGTGCCTCTTTGACGACAGGGAATGAGCAGTTCTTC.

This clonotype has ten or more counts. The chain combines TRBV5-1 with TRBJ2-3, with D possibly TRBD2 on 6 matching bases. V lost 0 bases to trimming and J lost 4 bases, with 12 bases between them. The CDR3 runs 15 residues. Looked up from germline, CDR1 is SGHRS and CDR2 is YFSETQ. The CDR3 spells CASSLAGGIADTQYF. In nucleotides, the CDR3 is TGCGCCAGCAGCTTGGCCGGAGGGATCGCAGATACGCAGTATTTT. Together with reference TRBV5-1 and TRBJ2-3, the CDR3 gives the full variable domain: KAGVTQTPRYLIKTRGQQVTLSCSPISGHRSVSWYQQTPGQGLQFLFEYFSETQRNKGNFPGRFSGRQFSNSRSEMNVSTLELGDSALYLCASSLAGGIADTQYFGPGTRLTVL.

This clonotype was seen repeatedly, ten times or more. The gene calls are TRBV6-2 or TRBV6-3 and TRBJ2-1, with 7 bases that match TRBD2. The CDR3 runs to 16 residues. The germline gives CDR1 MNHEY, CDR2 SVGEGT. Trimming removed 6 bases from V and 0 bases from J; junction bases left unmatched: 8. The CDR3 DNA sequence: TGTGCCAGCAGGGACGTTCTAGCGGACTCCTACAATGAGCAGTTCTTC. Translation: CASRDVLADSYNEQFF.

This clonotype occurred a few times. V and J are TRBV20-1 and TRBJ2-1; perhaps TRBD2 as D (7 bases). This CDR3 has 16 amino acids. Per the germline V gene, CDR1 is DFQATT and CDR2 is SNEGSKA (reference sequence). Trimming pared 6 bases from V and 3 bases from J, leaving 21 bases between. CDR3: CSAPRGKGGVYNEQFF. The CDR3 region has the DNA TGCAGTGCCCCCCGGGGGAAAGGGGGGGTCTACAATGAGCAGTTCTTC.

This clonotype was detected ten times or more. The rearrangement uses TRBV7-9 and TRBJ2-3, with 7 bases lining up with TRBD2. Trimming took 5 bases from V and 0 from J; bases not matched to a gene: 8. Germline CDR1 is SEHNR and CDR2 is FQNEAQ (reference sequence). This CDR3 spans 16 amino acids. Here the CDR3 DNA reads TGTGCCAGCAGCGAAACTAGCGTCGTTAGCACAGATACGCAGTATTTT. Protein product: CASSETSVVSTDTQYF.

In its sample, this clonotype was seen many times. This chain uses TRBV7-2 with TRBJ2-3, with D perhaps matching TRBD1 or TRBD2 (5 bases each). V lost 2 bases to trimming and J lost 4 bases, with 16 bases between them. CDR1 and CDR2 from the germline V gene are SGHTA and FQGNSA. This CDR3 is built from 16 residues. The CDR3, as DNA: TGTGCCAGCAGCTTATGGGGCGGAGGCATGGCAGATACGCAGTATTTT. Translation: CASSLWGGGMADTQYF.

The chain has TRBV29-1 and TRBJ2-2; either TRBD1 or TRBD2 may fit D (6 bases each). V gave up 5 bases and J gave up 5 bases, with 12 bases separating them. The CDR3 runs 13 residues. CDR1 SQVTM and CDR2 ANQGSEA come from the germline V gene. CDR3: CSVWGRETGELFF. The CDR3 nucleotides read TGCAGCGTTTGGGGGCGGGAAACCGGGGAGCTGTTTTTT.

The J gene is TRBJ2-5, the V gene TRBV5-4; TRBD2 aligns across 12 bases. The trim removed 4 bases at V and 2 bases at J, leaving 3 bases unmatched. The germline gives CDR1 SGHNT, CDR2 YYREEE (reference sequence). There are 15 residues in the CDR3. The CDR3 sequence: CASSPSGRGQETQYF. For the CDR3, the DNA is TGTGCCAGCAGCCCTAGCGGGAGGGGGCAAGAGACCCAGTACTTC. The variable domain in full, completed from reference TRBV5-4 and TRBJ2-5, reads ETGVTQSPTHLIKTRGQQVTLRCSSQSGHNTVSWYQQALGQGPQFIFQYYREEENGRGNFPPRFSGLQFPNYSSELNVNALELDDSALYLCASSPSGRGQETQYFGPGTRLLVL.

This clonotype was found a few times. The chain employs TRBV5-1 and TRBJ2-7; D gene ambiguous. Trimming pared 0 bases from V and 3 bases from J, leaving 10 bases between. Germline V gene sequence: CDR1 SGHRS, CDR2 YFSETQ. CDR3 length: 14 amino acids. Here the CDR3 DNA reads TGCGCCAGCAGCTTGGTTGCGGTGAACTACGAGCAGTACTTC. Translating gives CASSLVAVNYEQYF. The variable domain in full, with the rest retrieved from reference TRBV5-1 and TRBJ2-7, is KAGVTQTPRYLIKTRGQQVTLSCSPISGHRSVSWYQQTPGQGLQFLFEYFSETQRNKGNFPGRFSGRQFSNSRSEMNVSTLELGDSALYLCASSLVAVNYEQYFGPGTRLTVT.

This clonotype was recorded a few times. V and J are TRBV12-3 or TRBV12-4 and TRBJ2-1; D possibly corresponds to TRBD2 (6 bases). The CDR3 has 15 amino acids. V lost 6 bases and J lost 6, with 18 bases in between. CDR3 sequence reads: CASSTLGGGLNEQFF. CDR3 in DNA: TGTGCCAGCAGCACTTTGGGGGGAGGTCTCAATGAGCAGTTCTTC.

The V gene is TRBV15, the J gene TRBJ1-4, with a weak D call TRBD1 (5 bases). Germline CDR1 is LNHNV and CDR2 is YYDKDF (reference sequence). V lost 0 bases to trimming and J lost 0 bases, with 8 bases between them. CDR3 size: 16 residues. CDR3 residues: CATSREQVATNEKLFF. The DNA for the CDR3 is TGTGCCACCAGCAGAGAACAGGTTGCAACTAATGAAAAACTGTTTTTT.

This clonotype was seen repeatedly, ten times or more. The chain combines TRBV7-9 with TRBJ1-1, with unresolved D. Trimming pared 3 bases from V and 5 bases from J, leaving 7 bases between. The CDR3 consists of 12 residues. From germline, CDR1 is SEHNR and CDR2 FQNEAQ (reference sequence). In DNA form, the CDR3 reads TGTGCCAGCAGCTTCGCAGAGACTGAAGCTTTCTTT. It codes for CASSFAETEAFF.

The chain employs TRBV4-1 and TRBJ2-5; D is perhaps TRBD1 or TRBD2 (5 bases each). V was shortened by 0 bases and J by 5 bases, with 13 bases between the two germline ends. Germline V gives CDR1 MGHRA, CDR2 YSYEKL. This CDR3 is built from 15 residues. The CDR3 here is CASSQEWGTLETQYF. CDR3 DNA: TGCGCCAGCAGCCAAGAGTGGGGGACGTTGGAGACCCAGTACTTC.

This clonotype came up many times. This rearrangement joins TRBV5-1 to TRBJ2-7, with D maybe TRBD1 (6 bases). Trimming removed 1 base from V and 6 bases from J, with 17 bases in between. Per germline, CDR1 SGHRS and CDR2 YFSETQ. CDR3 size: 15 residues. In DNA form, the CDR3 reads TGCGCCAGCAGCTTGTTCGGGCAGGGGTCGGGCGAGCAGTACTTC. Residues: CASSLFGQGSGEQYF.

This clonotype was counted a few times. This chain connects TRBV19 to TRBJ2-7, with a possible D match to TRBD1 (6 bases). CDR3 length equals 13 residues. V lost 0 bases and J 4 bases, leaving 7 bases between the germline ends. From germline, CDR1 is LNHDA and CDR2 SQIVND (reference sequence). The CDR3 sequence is CASSIEQGYEQYF. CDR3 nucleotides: TGTGCCAGTAGTATAGAACAGGGATACGAGCAGTACTTC. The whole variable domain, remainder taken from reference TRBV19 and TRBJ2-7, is DGGITQSPKYLFRKEGQNVTLSCEQNLNHDAMYWYRQDPGQGLRLIYYSQIVNDFQKGDIAEGYSVSREKKESFPLTVTSAQKNPTAFYLCASSIEQGYEQYFGPGTRLTVT.

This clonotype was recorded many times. In DNA form, the CDR3 reads TGTGCCAGCTCACCACCAATCACAGATCCTGTCCTGTCCTACGAGCAGTACTTC. Its protein product is CASSPPITDPVLSYEQYF. V usage is TRBV18 and J usage is TRBJ2-7; D gene unclear. CDR3 length: 18 amino acids. The germline V gene has CDR1 KGHSH and CDR2 LQKENI. V lost 0 bases and J 1 base, leaving 19 bases between the germline ends.

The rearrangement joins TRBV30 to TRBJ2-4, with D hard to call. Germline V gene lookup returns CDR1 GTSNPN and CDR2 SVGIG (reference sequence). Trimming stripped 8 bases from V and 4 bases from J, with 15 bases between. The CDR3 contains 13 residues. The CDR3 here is CAGAETEKNIQYF. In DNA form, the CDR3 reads TGTGCCGGTGCCGAGACTGAGAAAAACATTCAGTACTTC.

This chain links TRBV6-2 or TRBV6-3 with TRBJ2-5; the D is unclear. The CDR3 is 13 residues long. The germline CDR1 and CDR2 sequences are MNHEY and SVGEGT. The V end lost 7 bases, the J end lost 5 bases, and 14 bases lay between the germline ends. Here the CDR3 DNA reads TGTGCCAGCAAATACGGCGCCATGGAGACCCAGTACTTC. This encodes CASKYGAMETQYF.

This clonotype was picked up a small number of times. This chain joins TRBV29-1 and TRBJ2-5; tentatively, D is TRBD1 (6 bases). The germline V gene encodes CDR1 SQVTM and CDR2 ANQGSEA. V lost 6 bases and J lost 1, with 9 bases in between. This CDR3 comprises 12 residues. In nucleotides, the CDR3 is TGCAGCGTAGGACAGCTCCAAGAGACCCAGTACTTC. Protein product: CSVGQLQETQYF.